These T cell receptor beta chains were read from a single sample in a study of T cell responses to AZD1222 COVID-19 vaccine. Measured with immunoSEQ multiplex PCR; TCRdb has only the in-frame clones, and not every one. The sample includes 100,000 to 150,000 clones, about nine tenths seen only once; the top ten take roughly 6%. The source was peripheral blood, collected on day 0 of AZD1222 vaccination. The receptor source for this set is an adult in good health. CDR3s include the opening cysteine and the closing phenylalanine or tryptophan. The order of the fields is D gene, V gene, J gene, CDR3 DNA, CDR3 protein. The D gene is left open where the match is weak.

TRBD1	TRBV7-9	TRBJ1-1	TGTGCCAGCAGCCGGGACAGCCCTTCCCGGGGCACTGAAGCTTTCTTT	CASSRDSPSRGTEAFF
-	TRBV29-1	TRBJ2-3	TGCAGCGTAGGGGCCACGGGTAGGACAGATACGCAGTATTTT	CSVGATGRTDTQYF
-	TRBV23-1	TRBJ2-2	TGCGCCAGCAGCCCGTTCCAGTGGTTAGAAGACACCGGGGAGCTGTTTTTT	CASSPFQWLEDTGELFF
-	TRBV19	TRBJ1-5	TGTGCCACCAGGGAGGAGGGCGGCAATCAGCCCCAGCATTTT	CATREEGGNQPQHF
-	TRBV7-9	TRBJ1-1	TGTGCCAGCAGCTTACTAACCGAGGGGCTCGCTTTCTTT	CASSLLTEGLAFF
-	TRBV18	TRBJ1-2	TGTGCCAGCTCACCAATCAGCAAAGGCCAGAACTATGGCTACACCTTC	CASSPISKGQNYGYTF
-	TRBV5-1	TRBJ1-5	TGCGCCAGCAGCCCCGTGGGGGGACGCAATCAGCCCCAGCATTTT	CASSPVGGRNQPQHF
TRBD1	TRBV19	TRBJ1-5	TGTACCAGTAGCATCAACGACAGGGGAAGCAATCAGCCCCAGCATTTT	CTSSINDRGSNQPQHF
TRBD1	TRBV2	TRBJ1-2	TGTGCCAGCAGTGGGCGACAGGGCTATATCTATGGCTACACCTTC	CASSGRQGYIYGYTF
-	TRBV30	TRBJ1-6	TGTGCCTGGAGGCCGGGACACTGGACGGATTCACCCCTCCACTTT	CAWRPGHWTDSPLHF
TRBD1	TRBV6-5	TRBJ2-5	TGTGCCAGCAGTACAAGACAGGGGTACCAAGAGACCCAGTACTTC	CASSTRQGYQETQYF
-	TRBV2	TRBJ1-6	TGTGCCAGCAGTGACGGGTTAAGGGCTAATTCACCCCTCCACTTT	CASSDGLRANSPLHF
-	TRBV7-9	TRBJ2-7	TGTGCCAGCAGCGGATTGTCTGCTGGGGCCTACGAGCAGTACTTC	CASSGLSAGAYEQYF
TRBD1	TRBV18	TRBJ1-2	TGTGCCAGCTCACCTTCAGGGGGCCAGGGGTACTATGGCTACACCTTC	CASSPSGGQGYYGYTF